This entry concerns a single T cell receptor beta chain. Its antigen is unidentified. This sample stems from a study of T cell responses to AZD1222 COVID-19 vaccine. The table came from immunoSEQ multiplex PCR; TCRdb's copy has only in-frame clones and leaves some out. This table has fewer than 100,000 clones, less than 85% appearing once. With 5 bases removed from V and 1 base from J, the gap between germline ends came to 12 bases. CDR1 and CDR2 (germline): SGHRS, YFSETQ. CDR3 length: 14 amino acids. Whole-study results and caveats: Spike-spanning, vaccine-associated CD4 TCRs were dominant at 160-218 and 743-854. The breadth and depth of Spike-specific TCRs increased once two AZD1222 doses had been given.

V and J are TRBV5-1 and TRBJ1-1; TRBD1 is a possible D gene (6 bases). The source material was peripheral blood, sampled 28 days after the second AZD1222 dose. This TCR derives from an adult who received the AZD1222 COVID-19 vaccine. CDR3 sequence: CASSLEDRNTEAFF. In nucleotides, the CDR3 is TGCGCCAGCAGTCTTGAGGACAGGAACACTGAAGCTTTCTTT.